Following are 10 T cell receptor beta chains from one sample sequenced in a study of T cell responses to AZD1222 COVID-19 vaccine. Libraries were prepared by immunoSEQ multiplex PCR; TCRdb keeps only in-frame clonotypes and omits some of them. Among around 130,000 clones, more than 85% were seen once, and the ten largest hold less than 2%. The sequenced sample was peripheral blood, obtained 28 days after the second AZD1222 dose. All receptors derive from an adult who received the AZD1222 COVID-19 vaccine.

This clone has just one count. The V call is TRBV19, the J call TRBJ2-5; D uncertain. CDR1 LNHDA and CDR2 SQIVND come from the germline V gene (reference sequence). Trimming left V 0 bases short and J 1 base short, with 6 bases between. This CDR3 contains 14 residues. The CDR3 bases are TGTGCCAGTAGTATAGAGGTAGGCCAAGAGACCCAGTACTTC. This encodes CASSIEVGQETQYF.

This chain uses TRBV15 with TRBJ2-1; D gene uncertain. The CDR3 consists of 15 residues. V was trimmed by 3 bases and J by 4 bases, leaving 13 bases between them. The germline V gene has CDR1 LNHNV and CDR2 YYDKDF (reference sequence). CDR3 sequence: CATSSRYQSYNEQFF. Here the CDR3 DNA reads TGTGCCACCAGCAGCCGGTACCAGTCTTACAATGAGCAGTTCTTC. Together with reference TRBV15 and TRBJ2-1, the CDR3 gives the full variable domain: DAMVIQNPRYQVTQFGKPVTLSCSQTLNHNVMYWYQQKSSQAPKLLFHYYDKDFNNEADTPDNFQSRRPNTSFCFLDIRSPGLGDTAMYLCATSSRYQSYNEQFFGPGTRLTVL.

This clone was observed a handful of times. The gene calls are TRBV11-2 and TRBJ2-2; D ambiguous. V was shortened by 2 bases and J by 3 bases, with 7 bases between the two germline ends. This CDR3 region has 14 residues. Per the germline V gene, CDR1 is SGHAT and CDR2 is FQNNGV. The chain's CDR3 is CASSLIWDTGELFF. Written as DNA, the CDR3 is TGTGCCAGCAGCTTAATCTGGGACACCGGGGAGCTGTTTTTT.

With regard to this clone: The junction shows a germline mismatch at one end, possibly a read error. The CDR3 DNA is TGTGCCAGCAGCCGCGGGGAGACCCGGTACTTC. This sequence encodes CASSRGETRYF. The genes are TRBV5-6 and TRBJ2-5; perhaps TRBD2 as D (6 bases). From germline, CDR1 is SGHDT and CDR2 YYEEEE. The CDR3 covers 11 residues.

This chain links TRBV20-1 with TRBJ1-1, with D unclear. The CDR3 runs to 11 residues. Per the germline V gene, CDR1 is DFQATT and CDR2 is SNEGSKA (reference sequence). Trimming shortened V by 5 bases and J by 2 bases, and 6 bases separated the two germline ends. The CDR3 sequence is CSAVDNTEAFF. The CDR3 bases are TGCAGTGCTGTCGACAACACTGAAGCTTTCTTT.

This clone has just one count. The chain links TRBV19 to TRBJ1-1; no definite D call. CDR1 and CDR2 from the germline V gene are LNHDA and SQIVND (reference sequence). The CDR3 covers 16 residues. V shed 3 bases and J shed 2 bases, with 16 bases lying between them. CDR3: CASSISKGRHNTEAFF. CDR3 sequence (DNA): TGTGCCAGTAGTATCTCAAAGGGCCGACATAACACTGAAGCTTTCTTT.

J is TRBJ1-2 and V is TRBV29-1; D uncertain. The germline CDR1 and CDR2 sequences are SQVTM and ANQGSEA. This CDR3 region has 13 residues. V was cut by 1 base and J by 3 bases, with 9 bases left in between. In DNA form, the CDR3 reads TGCAGCGTTGAAGGAGACACCTACTATGGCTACACCTTC. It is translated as CSVEGDTYYGYTF.

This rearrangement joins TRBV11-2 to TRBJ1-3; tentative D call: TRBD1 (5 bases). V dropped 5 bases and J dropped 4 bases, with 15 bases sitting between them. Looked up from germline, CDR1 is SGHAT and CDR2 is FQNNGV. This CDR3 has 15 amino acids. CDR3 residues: CASSPTGGIGNTIYF. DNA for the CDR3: TGTGCCAGCAGCCCCACCGGGGGTATAGGAAACACCATATATTTT.

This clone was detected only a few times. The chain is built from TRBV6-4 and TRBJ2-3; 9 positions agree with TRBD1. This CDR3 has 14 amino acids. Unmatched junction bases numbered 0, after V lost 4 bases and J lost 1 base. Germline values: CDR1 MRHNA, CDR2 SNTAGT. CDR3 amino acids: CASSGTGGTDTQYF. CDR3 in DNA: TGTGCCAGCAGTGGGACAGGGGGCACAGATACGCAGTATTTT.

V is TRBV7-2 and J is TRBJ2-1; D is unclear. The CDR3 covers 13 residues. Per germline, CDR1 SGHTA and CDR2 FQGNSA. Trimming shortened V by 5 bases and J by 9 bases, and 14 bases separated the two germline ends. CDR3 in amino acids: CASSGVNLGEQFF. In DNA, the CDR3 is TGTGCCAGCAGCGGGGTTAATCTGGGTGAGCAGTTCTTC.